Following are 23 T cell receptor beta chains from one sample sequenced in a study of graft-versus-host responses after intestinal transplantation. Sequenced by immunoSEQ multiplex PCR; TCRdb stores in-frame clones only, minus some. This sample yields about 82,000 clones, of which approximately 89% are seen a single time; just under 0.35% belongs to the top ten. Which antigens these TCRs recognize remains unknown. Sample: unstimulated CD4+ T cells sorted from spleen or lymph node cells, taken before transplant. Receptors were obtained from a human donor who was the organ donor for an intestinal transplant.

The rearrangement links TRBV11-2 to TRBJ2-3; D might be TRBD1 (7 bases). The germline V gene has CDR1 SGHAT and CDR2 FQNNGV. Trimming removed 5 bases from V and 1 base from J, with 16 bases in between. There are 16 residues in the CDR3. This chain's CDR3 is CASSPRGALGTDTQYF. For the CDR3, the DNA is TGTGCCAGCAGCCCCAGGGGGGCCCTAGGCACAGATACGCAGTATTTT.

This clone was detected once. DNA for the CDR3: TGTGCCAGCAGCTTAGTAATCTACGAGCAGTACTTC. This translates into CASSLVIYEQYF. The chain is built from TRBV7-9 and TRBJ2-7; D remains ambiguous. There are 12 residues in the CDR3. Trimming cost V 1 base and J 3 bases, with 4 bases left between them. The germline V gene encodes CDR1 SEHNR and CDR2 FQNEAQ (reference sequence).

The gene calls are TRBV29-1 and TRBJ1-2; TRBD1 aligns across 8 bases. In germline, CDR1 is SQVTM, CDR2 ANQGSEA. Trimming took 7 bases from V and 5 from J; bases not matched to a gene: 9. This CDR3 is built from 13 residues. The CDR3 DNA sequence: TGCAGCGCAAAACAGGGGGAAGTTTATGGCTACACCTTC. Translated: CSAKQGEVYGYTF.

The chain combines TRBV6-5 with TRBJ1-2, with 8 bases fitting TRBD1. Germline lookup yields CDR1 MNHEY and CDR2 SVGAGI. There are 15 residues in the CDR3. V trimming: 0 bases; J trimming: 5 bases; junction bases outside the gene matches: 5. In nucleotides, the CDR3 is TGTGCCAGCAGTTACTCGACAGGGGAGTGGTATGGCTACACCTTC. Amino acids: CASSYSTGEWYGYTF.

This clone showed up just once. CDR3 region: CASSVGGGKNIQYF. The CDR3 DNA reads TGTGCCAGCAGCGTCGGCGGGGGTAAAAACATTCAGTACTTC. The V and J genes are TRBV9 and TRBJ2-4, with 7 bases that match TRBD2. CDR3 length: 14 residues. V lost 2 bases, J lost 4 bases, and 3 bases stayed unmatched. Per the germline V gene, CDR1 is SGDLS and CDR2 is YYNGEE.

The chain is built from TRBV7-3 and TRBJ2-1; no firm D call. Per the germline V gene, CDR1 is SGHTA and CDR2 is FQGTGA. V lost 5 bases, J lost 6 bases, and 17 bases lay in between. The CDR3 extends over 15 amino acids. The CDR3 protein is CASSQTPSLFNEQFF. As DNA, the CDR3 is TGTGCCAGCAGCCAAACACCTAGTCTGTTCAATGAGCAGTTCTTC. Full variable domain (rest looked up from reference TRBV7-3 and TRBJ2-1): GAGVSQTPSNKVTEKGKYVELRCDPISGHTALYWYRQSLGQGPEFLIYFQGTGAADDSGLPNDRFFAVRPEGSVSTLKIQRTERGDSAVYLCASSQTPSLFNEQFFGPGTRLTVL.

The chain carries TRBV2 and TRBJ1-1; possible D gene TRBD1, 6 bases. Germline V CDR1 and CDR2: SNHLY, FYNNEI. Trimming took off 6 bases at V and 1 base at J, with 12 bases between the two ends. The length of the CDR3 is 14 residues. CDR3 in DNA: TGTGCCAGCAGGCTGGAGACAGGGAACACTGAAGCTTTCTTT. Its protein product is CASRLETGNTEAFF.

This chain links TRBV19 with TRBJ2-7; 9 bases are a match to TRBD2. The CDR3 consists of 17 residues. V shed 2 bases and J 3 bases; nucleotides not matched to a gene: 11. Germline V CDR1 and CDR2: LNHDA, SQIVND (reference sequence). CDR3 coding DNA: TGTGCCAGTAGTATATGGGGAGGTCTAGCGGGATACTACGAGCAGTACTTC. Translated, it gives CASSIWGGLAGYYEQYF.

This chain links TRBV14 with TRBJ1-1; no firm D call. With 4 bases removed from V and 5 bases from J, the gap between germline ends came to 20 bases. There are 16 residues in the CDR3. Germline V CDR1 and CDR2: SGHDN, FVKESK. CDR3: CASSPKHLGRRTEAFF. In DNA form, the CDR3 reads TGTGCCAGCAGCCCTAAGCATCTGGGGAGGAGGACTGAAGCTTTCTTT.

This rearrangement joins TRBV29-1 to TRBJ2-6; D is ambiguous. V dropped 2 bases and J dropped 0 bases, with 5 bases sitting between them. Per germline, CDR1 SQVTM and CDR2 ANQGSEA. This CDR3 is 14 amino acids long. CDR3 loop: CSVEQNSGANVLTF. As DNA, the CDR3 is TGCAGCGTTGAACAAAACTCTGGGGCCAACGTCCTGACTTTC.

The chain links TRBV4-2 to TRBJ2-1; D possibly corresponds to TRBD1 (6 bases). The CDR3 is 16 amino acids. Germline assignment: CDR1 LGHNA and CDR2 YNFKEQ. V lost 0 bases, J lost 3 bases, and 12 bases lay in between. In DNA, the CDR3 is TGTGCCAGCAGCCAAGATCCAGGGACATTCTACAATGAGCAGTTCTTC. It specifies CASSQDPGTFYNEQFF.

To note about this clone: The sample has other DNA sequences that encode this CDR3 too. The J gene is TRBJ1-3, the V gene TRBV30; D ambiguous. CDR1 is GTSNPN and CDR2 is SVGIG in the germline V gene (reference sequence). This CDR3 is 11 amino acids long. The V and J ends lost 2 bases and 6 bases respectively, with 5 bases between them. CDR3 coding DNA: TGTGCCTGGAGTCTTTCAAACACCATATATTTT. This codes for CAWSLSNTIYF.

DNA for the CDR3: TGTGCCAGCAGGATACAGGTAGGCCAGCCCCAGCATTTT. It is translated as CASRIQVGQPQHF. The chain employs TRBV6-1 and TRBJ1-5; a possible D gene is TRBD1 (5 bases). The germline V gene encodes CDR1 MNHNS and CDR2 SASEGT. Trimming cost V 6 bases and J 7 bases, with 13 bases left between them. The length of the CDR3 is 13 residues.

The chain employs TRBV19 and TRBJ2-1; D uncertain. This CDR3 region has 16 residues. V gave up 5 bases and J gave up 3 bases, with 17 bases separating them. The germline gives CDR1 LNHDA, CDR2 SQIVND (reference sequence). The CDR3 region is CASSVAARTYYNEQFF. The CDR3 DNA follows: TGTGCCAGTAGTGTCGCAGCGCGAACCTACTACAATGAGCAGTTCTTC.

The V call is TRBV28, the J call TRBJ2-7; 9 bases fit TRBD1. Germline V gene lookup returns CDR1 MDHEN and CDR2 SYDVKM. With 6 bases clipped from V and 3 bases from J, the junction kept 9 bases outside the gene matches. The CDR3 covers 15 residues. CDR3 residues: CASRTPGTGHYEQYF. The CDR3 DNA reads TGTGCCAGCAGAACACCCGGGACAGGGCACTACGAGCAGTACTTC. The complete variable domain, with remaining parts taken from reference TRBV28 and TRBJ2-7, reads DVKVTQSSRYLVKRTGEKVFLECVQDMDHENMFWYRQDPGLGLRLIYFSYDVKMKEKGDIPEGYSVSREKKERFSLILESASTNQTSMYLCASRTPGTGHYEQYFGPGTRLTVT.

The chain combines TRBV7-8 with TRBJ2-1; the D gene is possibly TRBD1 (6 bases). Germline loops: CDR1 SGHVS, CDR2 FQNEAQ. CDR3 size: 15 residues. Trimming shortened V by 5 bases and J by 4 bases, and 15 bases separated the two germline ends. CDR3 DNA: TGTGCCAGCAGCACCAACAGGGTGAGGTACAATGAGCAGTTCTTC. The encoded protein is CASSTNRVRYNEQFF.

The chain carries TRBV10-3 and TRBJ2-2, with D perhaps TRBD1 (7 bases). The germline V gene has CDR1 ENHRY and CDR2 SYGVKD. V gave up 0 bases and J gave up 3 bases, with 14 bases separating them. This CDR3 region has 17 residues. CDR3 amino acids: CAISESEGAPYTGELFF. The DNA for the CDR3 is TGTGCCATCAGTGAGTCGGAGGGGGCCCCCTACACCGGGGAGCTGTTTTTT.

This sequence joins TRBV19 and TRBJ2-2, with TRBD2 matching over 8 bases. The germline gives CDR1 LNHDA, CDR2 SQIVND (reference sequence). The CDR3 is 14 amino acids. Unmatched junction bases numbered 6, after V lost 8 bases and J lost 4 bases. The CDR3 protein is CASGGGRITGELFF. The CDR3 bases are TGTGCCAGTGGCGGGGGGAGGATCACCGGGGAGCTGTTTTTT.

The chain recombines TRBV7-8 with TRBJ1-5, with D possibly matching TRBD1 (5 bases). V was clipped by 2 bases and J by 0 bases, with 14 bases between them. Germline assignment: CDR1 SGHVS and CDR2 FQNEAQ. This CDR3 is 17 amino acids long. CDR3 residues: CASSLRGSIYSNQPQHF. The CDR3 bases are TGTGCCAGCAGCTTAAGGGGCAGTATCTATAGCAATCAGCCCCAGCATTTT.

The CDR3 here is CAWADMSSYNEQFF. In DNA form, the CDR3 reads TGTGCCTGGGCGGACATGAGCTCCTACAATGAGCAGTTCTTC. V is TRBV30 and J is TRBJ2-1; tentative D call: TRBD1 (5 bases). The V gene's germline CDR1 is GTSNPN and CDR2 SVGIG (reference sequence). The ends were cut back, 5 bases at V and 0 bases at J, with 11 bases in the middle. This CDR3 is 14 amino acids long.

The chain joins TRBV6-5 to TRBJ1-5; 8 nucleotides line up with TRBD1. Germline loops: CDR1 MNHEY, CDR2 SVGAGI. J lost 6 bases, V lost 4 bases, and 5 bases had no gene match. This CDR3 comprises 14 residues. The CDR3 spells CASSSDRVVQPQHF. The CDR3 bases are TGTGCCAGCAGTTCGGACAGGGTGGTTCAGCCCCAGCATTTT.

The V gene is TRBV28, the J gene TRBJ1-3; 7 bases line up with TRBD1. J was trimmed by 0 bases and V by 6 bases; bases with no gene match: 5. The CDR3 length is 15 residues. The germline V gene has CDR1 MDHEN and CDR2 SYDVKM. In nucleotides, the CDR3 is TGTGCCAGCAGCTGGACAGGAAGCTCTGGAAACACCATATATTTT. Residues: CASSWTGSSGNTIYF.

The J gene is TRBJ2-7, the V gene TRBV5-1; possibly TRBD2 for D (5 bases). V was cut by 6 bases and J by 1 base, with 14 bases left in between. Germline values: CDR1 SGHRS, CDR2 YFSETQ. The CDR3 sequence is 14 residues long. CDR3 in amino acids: CASNGGFPSYEQYF. The CDR3 DNA sequence: TGCGCCAGCAATGGCGGGTTCCCTTCCTACGAGCAGTACTTC. Looking up the rest from reference TRBV5-1 and TRBJ2-7 gives the full variable domain: KAGVTQTPRYLIKTRGQQVTLSCSPISGHRSVSWYQQTPGQGLQFLFEYFSETQRNKGNFPGRFSGRQFSNSRSEMNVSTLELGDSALYLCASNGGFPSYEQYFGPGTRLTVT.